This T cell receptor (beta chain) originates from a study of blood T cell repertoires in COVID-19. Across the whole study: Samples representing acute and convalescent COVID-19 were sourced from the United States, Italy and Spain. T cells, B-cell-depleted T cells, or PBMCs supplied cDNA or gDNA.

In the study's own analysis: Nucleated cell counts were estimated from reference gene primer amplification. TCRdb's table, derived via immunoSEQ multiplex PCR, lists solely in-frame clones and lacks some. D and trimming were read from the DNA, whereas the V and J calls and clone size are those reported in that table. The sample has 150,000 to 200,000 clones, around 85% seen once. The CDR3 spans 13 residues. In germline, CDR1 is MNHEY, CDR2 SVGAGI. Trimming shortened V by 2 bases and J by 7 bases, and 11 bases separated the two germline ends. The V and J genes are TRBV6-5 and TRBJ1-2; D not resolved. The clonotype originates from a human donor with acute or convalescent COVID-19. The donor label of this sample is uncertain. Sequences were obtained from peripheral blood. Here the CDR3 DNA reads TGTGCCAGCAGTTACGACCGGGTTGGTGGCTACACCTTC. Translating gives CASSYDRVGGYTF.